The entry that follows covers one T cell receptor beta chain sequence. The CDR3 runs 15 residues. V gave up 4 bases and J gave up 0 bases, with 9 bases separating them. In germline, CDR1 is LNHDA, CDR2 SQIVND (reference sequence). This sample is drawn from a study of blood T cell repertoires in COVID-19. Study-level information: Italy, Spain and the United States were the sources of the convalescent and acute COVID-19 samples.

As originally analysed: Counts of nucleated cells, estimated from reference gene primer amplification, were obtained. Sequencing was performed with immunoSEQ multiplex PCR; in TCRdb, only in-frame clones are kept and a portion is missing. Clone size and V and J calls were adopted from that table, with D and trimming inferred from the DNA. The sample lists 200,000 to 250,000 clones; about 89% were seen once. Assignment of participants to cohorts was predicated upon participant-reported clinical history. Input material: PBMCs or T cells enriched from blood (not recorded which). V is TRBV19 and J is TRBJ2-2, with D perhaps TRBD1 (5 bases). This sequence was found in a woman aged 25-40 years who had recovered from COVID-19. CDR3: CASSTQETNTGELFF. In DNA, the CDR3 is TGTGCCAGTAGTACACAGGAGACGAACACCGGGGAGCTGTTTTTT.